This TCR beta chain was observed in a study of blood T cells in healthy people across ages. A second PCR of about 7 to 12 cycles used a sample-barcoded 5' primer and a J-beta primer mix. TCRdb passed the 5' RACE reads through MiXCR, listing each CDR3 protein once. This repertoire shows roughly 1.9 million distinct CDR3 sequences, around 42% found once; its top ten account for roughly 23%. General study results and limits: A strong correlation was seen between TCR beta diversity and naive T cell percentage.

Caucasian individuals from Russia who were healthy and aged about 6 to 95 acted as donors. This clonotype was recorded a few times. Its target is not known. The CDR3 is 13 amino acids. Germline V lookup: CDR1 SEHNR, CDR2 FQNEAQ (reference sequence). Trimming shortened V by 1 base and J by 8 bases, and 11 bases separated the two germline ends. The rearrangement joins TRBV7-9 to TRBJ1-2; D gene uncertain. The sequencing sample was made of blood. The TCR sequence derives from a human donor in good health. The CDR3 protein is CASSLDYSGGYTF. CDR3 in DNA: TGTGCCAGCAGCTTAGATTACAGCGGGGGCTACACCTTC.